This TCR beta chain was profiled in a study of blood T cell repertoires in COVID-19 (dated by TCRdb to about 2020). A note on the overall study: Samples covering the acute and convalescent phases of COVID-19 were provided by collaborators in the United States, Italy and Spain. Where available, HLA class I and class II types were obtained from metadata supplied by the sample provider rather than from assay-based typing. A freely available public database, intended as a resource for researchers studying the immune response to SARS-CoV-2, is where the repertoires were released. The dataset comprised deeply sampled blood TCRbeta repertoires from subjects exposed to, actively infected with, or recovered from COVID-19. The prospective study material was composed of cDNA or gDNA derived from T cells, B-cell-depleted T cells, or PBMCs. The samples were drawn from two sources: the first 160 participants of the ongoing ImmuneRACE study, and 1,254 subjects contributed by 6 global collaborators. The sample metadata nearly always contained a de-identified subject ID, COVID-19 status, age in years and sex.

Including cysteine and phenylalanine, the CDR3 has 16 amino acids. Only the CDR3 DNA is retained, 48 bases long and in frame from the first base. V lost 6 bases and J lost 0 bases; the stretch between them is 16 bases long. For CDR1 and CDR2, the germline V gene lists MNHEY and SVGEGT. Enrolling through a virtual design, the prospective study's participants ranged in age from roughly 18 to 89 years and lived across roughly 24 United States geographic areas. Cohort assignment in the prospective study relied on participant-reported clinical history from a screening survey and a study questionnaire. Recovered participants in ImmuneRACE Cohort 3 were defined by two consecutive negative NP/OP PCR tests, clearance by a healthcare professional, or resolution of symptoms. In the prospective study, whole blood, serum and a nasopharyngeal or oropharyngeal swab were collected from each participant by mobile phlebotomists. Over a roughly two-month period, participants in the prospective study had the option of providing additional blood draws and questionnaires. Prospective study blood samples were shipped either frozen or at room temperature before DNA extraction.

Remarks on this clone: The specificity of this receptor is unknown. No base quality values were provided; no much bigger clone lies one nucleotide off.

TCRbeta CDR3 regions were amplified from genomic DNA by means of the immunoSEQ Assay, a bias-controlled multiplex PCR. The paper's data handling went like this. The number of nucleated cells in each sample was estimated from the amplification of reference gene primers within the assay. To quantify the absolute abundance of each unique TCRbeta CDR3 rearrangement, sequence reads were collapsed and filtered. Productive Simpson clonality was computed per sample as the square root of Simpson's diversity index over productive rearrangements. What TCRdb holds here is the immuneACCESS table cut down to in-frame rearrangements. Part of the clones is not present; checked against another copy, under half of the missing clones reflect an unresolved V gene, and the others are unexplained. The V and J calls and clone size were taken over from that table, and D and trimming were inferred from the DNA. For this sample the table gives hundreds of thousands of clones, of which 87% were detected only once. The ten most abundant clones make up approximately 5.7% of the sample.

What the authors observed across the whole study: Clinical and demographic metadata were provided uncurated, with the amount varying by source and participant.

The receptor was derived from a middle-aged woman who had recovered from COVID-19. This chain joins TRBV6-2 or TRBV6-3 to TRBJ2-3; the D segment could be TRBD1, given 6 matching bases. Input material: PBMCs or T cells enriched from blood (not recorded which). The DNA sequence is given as TGTGCCAGCAGCTCTAGACAGGCATCTAGCACAGATACGCAGTATTTT. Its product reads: CASSSRQASSTDTQYF.